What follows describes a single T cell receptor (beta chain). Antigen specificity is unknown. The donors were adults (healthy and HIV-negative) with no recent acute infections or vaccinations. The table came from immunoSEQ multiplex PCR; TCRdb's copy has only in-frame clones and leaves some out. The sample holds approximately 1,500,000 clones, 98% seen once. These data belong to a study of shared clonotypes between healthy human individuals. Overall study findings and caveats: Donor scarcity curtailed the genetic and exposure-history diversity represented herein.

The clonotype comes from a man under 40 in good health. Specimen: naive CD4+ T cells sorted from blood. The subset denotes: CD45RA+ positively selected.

The CDR3 protein is CASSFGKRTNRGTEAFF. The CDR3, as DNA: TGTGCCAGCAGTTTTGGGAAGCGGACTAACCGAGGCACTGAAGCTTTCTTT. The rearrangement links TRBV27 to TRBJ1-1; no clear D. Germline V lookup: CDR1 MNHEY, CDR2 SMNVEV (reference sequence). Trimming removed 3 bases from V and 4 bases from J, with 21 bases in between. The CDR3 has 17 residues.